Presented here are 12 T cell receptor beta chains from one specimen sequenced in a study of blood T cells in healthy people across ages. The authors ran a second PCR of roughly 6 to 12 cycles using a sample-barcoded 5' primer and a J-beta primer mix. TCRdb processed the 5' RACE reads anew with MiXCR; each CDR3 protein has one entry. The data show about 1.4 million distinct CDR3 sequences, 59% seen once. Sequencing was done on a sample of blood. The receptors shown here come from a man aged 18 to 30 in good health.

The chain's CDR3 is CAISESTRSEAFF. In DNA, the CDR3 is TGTGCCATCAGTGAGTCGACCAGGTCTGAAGCTTTCTTT. The gene calls are TRBV10-3 and TRBJ1-1, with D unclear. Trimming took 0 bases from V and 6 from J, leaving 8 bases between them. The CDR3 runs 13 residues. The V gene's germline CDR1 is ENHRY and CDR2 SYGVKD.

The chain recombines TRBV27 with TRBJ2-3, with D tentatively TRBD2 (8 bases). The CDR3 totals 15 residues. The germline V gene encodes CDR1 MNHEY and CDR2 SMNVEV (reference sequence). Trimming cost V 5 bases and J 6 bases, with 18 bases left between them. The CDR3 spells CASSTGGGAWDTQYF. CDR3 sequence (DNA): TGTGCCAGCAGTACGGGAGGGGGCGCTTGGGATACGCAGTATTTT.

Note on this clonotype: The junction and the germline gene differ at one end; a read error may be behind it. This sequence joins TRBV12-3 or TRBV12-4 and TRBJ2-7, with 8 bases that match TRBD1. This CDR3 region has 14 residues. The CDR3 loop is CASNKGQGVYDQYF. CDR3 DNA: TGTGCCAGCAACAAAGGACAGGGAGTCTACGATCAGTACTTC.

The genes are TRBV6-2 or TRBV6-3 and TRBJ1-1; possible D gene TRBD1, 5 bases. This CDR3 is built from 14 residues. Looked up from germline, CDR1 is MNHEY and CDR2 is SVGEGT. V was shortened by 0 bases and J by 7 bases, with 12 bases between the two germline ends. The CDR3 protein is CASSYSQNRFEAFF. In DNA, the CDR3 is TGTGCCAGCAGTTACTCCCAGAACAGGTTTGAAGCTTTCTTT.

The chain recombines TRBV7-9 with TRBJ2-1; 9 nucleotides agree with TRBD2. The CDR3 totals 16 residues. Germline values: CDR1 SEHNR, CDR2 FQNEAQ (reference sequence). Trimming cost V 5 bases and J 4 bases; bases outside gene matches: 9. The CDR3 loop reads CASSLIWREGYNEQFF. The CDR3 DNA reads TGTGCCAGCAGCCTTATTTGGCGGGAGGGTTACAATGAGCAGTTCTTC.

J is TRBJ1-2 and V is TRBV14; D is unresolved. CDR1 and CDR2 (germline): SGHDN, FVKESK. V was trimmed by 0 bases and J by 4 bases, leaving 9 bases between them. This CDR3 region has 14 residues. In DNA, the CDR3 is TGTGCCAGCAGCCAAGATCTCCGGGGCTATGGCTACACCTTC. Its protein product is CASSQDLRGYGYTF.

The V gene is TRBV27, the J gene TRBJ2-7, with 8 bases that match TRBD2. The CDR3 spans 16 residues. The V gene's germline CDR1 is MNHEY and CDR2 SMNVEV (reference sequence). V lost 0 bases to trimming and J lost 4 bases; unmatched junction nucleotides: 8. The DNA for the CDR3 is TGTGCCAGCAGTTTATCCAACACGGGACTAGAGTACGAGCAGTACTTC. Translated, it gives CASSLSNTGLEYEQYF.

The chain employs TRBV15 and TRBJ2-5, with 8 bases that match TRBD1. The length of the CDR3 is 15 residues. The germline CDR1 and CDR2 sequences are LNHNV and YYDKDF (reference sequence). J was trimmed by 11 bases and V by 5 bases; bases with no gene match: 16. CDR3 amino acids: CATSSMPGQAQGQYF. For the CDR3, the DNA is TGTGCCACCAGCTCAATGCCGGGACAGGCCCAAGGACAGTACTTC.

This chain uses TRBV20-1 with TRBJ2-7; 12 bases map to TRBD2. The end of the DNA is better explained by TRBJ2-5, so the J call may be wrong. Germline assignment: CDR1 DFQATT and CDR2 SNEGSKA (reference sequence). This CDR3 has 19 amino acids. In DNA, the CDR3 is TGCAGTGCTAATCCCCCCCCGACTAGCGGGAGTTTGATCGAAGAGACCCAGTACTTC. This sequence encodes CSANPPPTSGSLIEETQYF.

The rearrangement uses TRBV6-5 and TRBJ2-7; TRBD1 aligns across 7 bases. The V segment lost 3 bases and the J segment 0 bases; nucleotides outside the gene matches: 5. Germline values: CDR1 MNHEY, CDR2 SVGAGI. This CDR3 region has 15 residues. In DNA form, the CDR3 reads TGTGCCAGCAGTTATCTAGGGGGCCACTCCTACGAGCAGTACTTC. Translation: CASSYLGGHSYEQYF.

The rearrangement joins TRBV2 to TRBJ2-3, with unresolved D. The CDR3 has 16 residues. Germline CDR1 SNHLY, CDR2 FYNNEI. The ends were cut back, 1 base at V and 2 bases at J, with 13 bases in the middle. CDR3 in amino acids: CASSEGAAPVTDTQYF. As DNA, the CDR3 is TGTGCCAGCAGTGAAGGCGCAGCGCCGGTCACAGATACGCAGTATTTT.

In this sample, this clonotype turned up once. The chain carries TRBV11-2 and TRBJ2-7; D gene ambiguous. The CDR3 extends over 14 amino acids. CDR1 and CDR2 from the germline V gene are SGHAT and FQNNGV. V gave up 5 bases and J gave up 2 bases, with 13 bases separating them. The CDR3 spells CASSPRPDTYEQYF. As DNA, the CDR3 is TGTGCCAGCAGCCCTCGGCCCGACACCTACGAGCAGTACTTC.